This TCR beta chain originates from a study of T cells in Graves' hyperthyroidism and ophthalmopathy. This clonotype occurred many times. V shed 0 bases and J shed 6 bases, with 5 bases lying between them. CDR1 and CDR2 from the germline V gene are MNHEY and SVGAGI. The CDR3 has 13 amino acids. Amplified regions were TCR beta CDR3 sequences from RNA transcripts. Using the HTBI primer set, a first-round RT-PCR was run on the TCR CDR3. TCRdb reprocessed the multiplex PCR reads with MiXCR, giving one entry per CDR3 protein. Found here are about 590,000 distinct CDR3 sequences, 11% to 15% of them singletons; the top ten hold roughly 7%. Uncontrolled infection, other autoimmune disease, pregnancy and lactation each barred patients from inclusion.

The TCR was taken from a woman in her late teens or twenties with Graves' ophthalmopathy. The material sequenced was blood. The rearrangement joins TRBV6-5 to TRBJ2-2, with D possibly TRBD2 on 5 matching bases. The CDR3 spells CASSYSRAGELFF. CDR3 nucleotides: TGTGCCAGCAGTTACTCGCGGGCCGGGGAGCTGTTTTTT.